The 9 T cell receptor beta chains below were found in one sample sequenced in a study of beta chain features in type 1 diabetes. Since all of the isolated RNA was reverse transcribed, expressed TCRB transcripts were what got sequenced. Assay: immunoSEQ multiplex PCR; the TCRdb copy retains only in-frame clones and omits some. The table shows over 350,000 clones, with approximately 15% occurring only once. The sample consisted of naive CD4+ T cells from blood. These receptors all stem from a woman between 18 and 30 years old in good health.

This clone showed up just a few times. This chain joins TRBV5-1 and TRBJ2-1; D possibly corresponds to TRBD2 (6 bases). The CDR3 sequence is 12 residues long. Trimming shortened V by 3 bases and J by 10 bases, and 11 bases separated the two germline ends. Germline V lookup: CDR1 SGHRS, CDR2 YFSETQ. CDR3 sequence reads: CASSSHRGEQFF. The CDR3 DNA reads as TGCGCCAGCAGCTCCCATCGGGGGGAGCAGTTCTTC.

This clone was counted between two and nine times. This chain uses TRBV28 with TRBJ2-4, with D perhaps matching TRBD1 (5 bases). Germline assignment: CDR1 MDHEN and CDR2 SYDVKM. Trimming took 7 bases from V and 0 from J, leaving 10 bases between them. The CDR3 consists of 14 residues. CDR3 residues: CASTDSVAKNIQYF. For the CDR3, the DNA is TGTGCCAGCACTGACAGTGTAGCCAAAAACATTCAGTACTTC.

A few counts support this clone. The rearrangement links TRBV4-1 to TRBJ1-4; no clear D gene. The CDR3 loop spans 13 amino acids. The germline gives CDR1 MGHRA, CDR2 YSYEKL. Trimming pared 2 bases from V and 8 bases from J, leaving 9 bases between. CDR3 nucleotides: TGCGCCAGCAGCCAACAAGCCCTCGAAAAACTGTTTTTT. Protein sequence: CASSQQALEKLFF.

Only a few counts were recorded for this clone. This chain uses TRBV30 with TRBJ2-3, with a weak D call TRBD2 (5 bases). V shed 0 bases and J shed 2 bases, with 15 bases lying between them. CDR3 length: 16 amino acids. Germline V gene sequence: CDR1 GTSNPN, CDR2 SVGIG (reference sequence). The CDR3 reads CAWSVLRGSATDTQYF. The CDR3 bases are TGTGCCTGGAGTGTACTACGTGGGAGCGCCACAGATACGCAGTATTTT.

This clone was seen only a few times. This sequence joins TRBV30 and TRBJ2-7, with a possible D match to TRBD2 (6 bases). The CDR3 loop spans 13 amino acids. The V gene lost 8 bases and the J gene lost 0 bases, with 14 bases spanning the gap. Germline CDR1 GTSNPN, CDR2 SVGIG (reference sequence). CDR3 region: CAGGRGNSYEQYF. The CDR3 DNA reads as TGTGCCGGGGGTCGCGGGAACTCCTACGAGCAGTACTTC. The whole variable domain, filled in from reference TRBV30 and TRBJ2-7, reads SQTIHQWPATLVQPVGSPLSLECTVEGTSNPNLYWYRQAAGRGLQLLFYSVGIGQISSEVPQNLSASRPQDRQFILSSKKLLLSDSGFYLCAGGRGNSYEQYFGPGTRLTVT.

This rearrangement joins TRBV9 to TRBJ1-4, with D maybe TRBD1 (6 bases). V was pared by 3 bases and J by 0 bases, with 9 bases between. Looked up from germline, CDR1 is SGDLS and CDR2 is YYNGEE. The CDR3 loop spans 15 amino acids. The CDR3 DNA reads as TGTGCCAGCAGCGGAGGGACAACAACTAATGAAAAACTGTTTTTT. Its protein is CASSGGTTTNEKLFF.

The genes are TRBV21-1 and TRBJ1-1. TRBV21-1 is noted as a pseudogene. The CDR3 is 13 amino acids. In DNA, the CDR3 is TGTGCCAGCAGCAAAGTCCGGGGCACTGAAGCTTTCTTT. Translation: CASSKVRGTEAFF.

This clone appeared a few times. This sequence joins TRBV20-1 and TRBJ2-5, with D possibly matching TRBD1 (5 bases). CDR1 and CDR2 from the germline V gene are DFQATT and SNEGSKA (reference sequence). Trimming shortened V by 5 bases and J by 8 bases, and 12 bases separated the two germline ends. The CDR3 covers 11 residues. CDR3 sequence reads: CSAGAQQTQYF. DNA for the CDR3: TGCAGTGCTGGGGCCCAGCAAACCCAGTACTTC.

V usage is TRBV29-1 and J usage is TRBJ1-4, with TRBD1 matching over 10 bases. Germline V gene data show CDR1 as SQVTM and CDR2 as ANQGSEA. V shed 8 bases and J 8 bases; nucleotides not matched to a gene: 17. The CDR3 runs 16 residues. This CDR3 reads CSPPGQGPGCREKLFF. The DNA for the CDR3 is TGCAGCCCACCGGGACAGGGGCCTGGGTGTAGGGAAAAACTGTTTTTT.